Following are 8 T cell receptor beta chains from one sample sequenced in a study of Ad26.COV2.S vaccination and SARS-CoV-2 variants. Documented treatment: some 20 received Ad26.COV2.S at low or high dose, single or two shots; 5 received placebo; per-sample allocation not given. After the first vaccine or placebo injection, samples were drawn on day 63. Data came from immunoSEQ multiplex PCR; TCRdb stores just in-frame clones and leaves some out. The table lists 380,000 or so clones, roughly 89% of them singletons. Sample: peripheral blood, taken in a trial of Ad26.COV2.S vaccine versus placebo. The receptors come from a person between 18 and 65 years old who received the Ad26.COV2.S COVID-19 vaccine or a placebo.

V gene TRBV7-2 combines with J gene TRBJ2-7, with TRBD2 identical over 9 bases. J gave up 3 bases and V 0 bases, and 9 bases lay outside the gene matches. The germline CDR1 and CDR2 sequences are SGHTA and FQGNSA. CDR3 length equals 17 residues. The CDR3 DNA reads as TGTGCCAGCAGCTTAGCCCGCGAGAGCGGGGGGAGCTACGAGCAGTACTTC. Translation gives CASSLARESGGSYEQYF.

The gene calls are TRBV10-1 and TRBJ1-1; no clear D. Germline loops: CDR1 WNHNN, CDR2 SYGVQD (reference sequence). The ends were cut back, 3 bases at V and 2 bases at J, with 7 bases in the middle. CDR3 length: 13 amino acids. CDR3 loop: CASSELLNTEAFF. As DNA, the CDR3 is TGCGCCAGCAGTGAATTACTTAACACTGAAGCTTTCTTT.

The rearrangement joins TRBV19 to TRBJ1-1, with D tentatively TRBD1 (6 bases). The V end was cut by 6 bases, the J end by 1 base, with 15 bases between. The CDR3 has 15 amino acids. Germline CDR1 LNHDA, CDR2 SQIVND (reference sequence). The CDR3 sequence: CASRPPGQKNTEAFF. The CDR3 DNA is TGTGCCAGTAGACCTCCGGGACAAAAGAACACTGAAGCTTTCTTT.

The DNA for the CDR3 is TGCAGCGTTGAAAGAGTTATCGAGAGGGGGACACCCTACAATGAGCAGTTCTTC. It translates to CSVERVIERGTPYNEQFF. V gene TRBV29-1 combines with J gene TRBJ2-1, with a tentative D call TRBD1 (6 bases). The germline CDR1 and CDR2 sequences are SQVTM and ANQGSEA. Trimming cost V 2 bases and J 2 bases, with 22 bases left between them. The CDR3 length is 18 residues.

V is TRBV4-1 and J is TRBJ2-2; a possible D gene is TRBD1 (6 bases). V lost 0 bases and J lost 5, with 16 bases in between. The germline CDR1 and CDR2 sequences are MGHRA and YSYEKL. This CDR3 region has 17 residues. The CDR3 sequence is CASSQDGWGRGTGELFF. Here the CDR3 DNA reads TGCGCCAGCAGCCAAGATGGTTGGGGGCGTGGGACCGGGGAGCTGTTTTTT.

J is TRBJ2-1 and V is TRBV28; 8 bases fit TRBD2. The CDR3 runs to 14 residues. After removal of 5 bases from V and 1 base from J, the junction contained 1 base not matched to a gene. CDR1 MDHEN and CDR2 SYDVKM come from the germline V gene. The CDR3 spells CASSQRGSYNEQFF. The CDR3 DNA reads TGTGCCAGCAGTCAGCGGGGGTCCTACAATGAGCAGTTCTTC. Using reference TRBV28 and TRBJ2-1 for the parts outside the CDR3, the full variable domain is DVKVTQSSRYLVKRTGEKVFLECVQDMDHENMFWYRQDPGLGLRLIYFSYDVKMKEKGDIPEGYSVSREKKERFSLILESASTNQTSMYLCASSQRGSYNEQFFGPGTRLTVL.

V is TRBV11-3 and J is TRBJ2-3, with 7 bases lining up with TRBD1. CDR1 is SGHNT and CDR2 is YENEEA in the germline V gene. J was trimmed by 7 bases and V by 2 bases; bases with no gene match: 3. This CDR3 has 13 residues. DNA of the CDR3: TGTGCCAGCAGCTTAAAGGGGGCCAATACGCAGTATTTT. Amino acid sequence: CASSLKGANTQYF.

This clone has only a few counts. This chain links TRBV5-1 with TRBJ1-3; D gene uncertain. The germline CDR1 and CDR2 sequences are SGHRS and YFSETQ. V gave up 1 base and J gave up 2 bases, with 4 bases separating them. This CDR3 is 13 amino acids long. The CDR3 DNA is TGCGCCAGCAGCTTGTCCGCTGGAAACACCATATATTTT. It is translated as CASSLSAGNTIYF.